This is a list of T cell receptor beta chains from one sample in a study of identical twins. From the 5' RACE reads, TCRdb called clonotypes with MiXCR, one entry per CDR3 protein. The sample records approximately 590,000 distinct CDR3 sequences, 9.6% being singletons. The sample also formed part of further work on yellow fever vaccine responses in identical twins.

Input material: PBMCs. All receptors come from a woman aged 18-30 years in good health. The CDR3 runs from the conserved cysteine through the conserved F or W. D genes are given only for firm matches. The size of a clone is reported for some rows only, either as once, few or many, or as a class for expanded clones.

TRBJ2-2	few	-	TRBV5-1	CASSLAETAGELFF	TGCGCCAGCAGTTTAGCAGAGACGGCCGGGGAGCTGTTTTTT
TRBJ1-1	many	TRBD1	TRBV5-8	CASSSVRQGITEAFF	TGTGCCAGCAGCTCAGTCCGACAGGGGATCACTGAAGCTTTCTTT
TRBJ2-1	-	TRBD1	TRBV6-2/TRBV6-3	CASSYSGQRSYNEQFF	TGTGCCAGCAGTTACTCGGGACAGAGATCCTACAATGAGCAGTTCTTC
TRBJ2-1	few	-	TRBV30	CAGAGGRSYNEQFF	TGTGCCGGGGCCGGGGGGCGCTCCTACAATGAGCAGTTCTTC
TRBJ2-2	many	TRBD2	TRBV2	CASSETSGGTGELFF	TGTGCCAGCAGTGAAACTAGCGGGGGCACCGGGGAGCTGTTTTTT
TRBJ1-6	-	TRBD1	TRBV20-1	CSAPGQGKENSPLHF	TGCAGTGCCCCGGGACAGGGGAAAGAAAATTCACCCCTCCACTTT
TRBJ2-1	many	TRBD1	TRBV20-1	CSAWTGGNEQFF	TGCAGTGCGTGGACAGGGGGCAATGAGCAGTTCTTC
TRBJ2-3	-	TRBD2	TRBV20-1	CSARDGRGSTDTQYF	TGCAGTGCTAGAGATGGGCGGGGGAGCACAGATACGCAGTATTTT
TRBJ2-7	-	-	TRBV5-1	CASSPPSSPYEQYF	TGCGCCAGCAGCCCCCCGAGCAGCCCCTACGAGCAGTACTTC
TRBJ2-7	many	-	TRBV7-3	CASSSHRDGEQYF	TGTGCCAGCAGCTCACACAGGGATGGAGAGCAGTACTTC
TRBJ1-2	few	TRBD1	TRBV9	CASSVATGGANYGYTF	TGTGCCAGCAGCGTAGCAACAGGGGGAGCTAACTATGGCTACACCTTC
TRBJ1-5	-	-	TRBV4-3	CASSPSGVDVGGQPQHF	TGCGCCAGCAGCCCTTCCGGGGTGGATGTGGGGGGTCAGCCCCAGCATTTT
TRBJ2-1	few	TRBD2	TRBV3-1	CASSQEGLAHEQFF	TGTGCCAGCAGCCAAGAAGGACTAGCCCATGAGCAGTTCTTC
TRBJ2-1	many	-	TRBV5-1	CASRGRGGIGDNEQFF	TGCGCCAGCAGGGGCCGGGGCGGAATTGGCGACAATGAGCAGTTCTTC
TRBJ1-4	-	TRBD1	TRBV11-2	CASSFEGGGEKLFF	TGTGCCAGCAGCTTTGAAGGGGGCGGCGAAAAACTGTTTTTT
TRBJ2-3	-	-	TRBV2	CASSVARWNTQYF	TGTGCCAGCAGTGTCGCGCGGTGGAATACGCAGTATTTT
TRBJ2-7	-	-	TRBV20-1	CSARRGTGQSYEQYF	TGCAGTGCTAGACGCGGGACGGGACAGAGCTACGAGCAGTACTTC
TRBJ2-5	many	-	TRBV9	CASSVEGPKETQYF	TGTGCCAGCAGCGTAGAGGGACCCAAAGAGACCCAGTACTTC
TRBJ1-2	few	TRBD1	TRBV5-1	CASSFIIGTEDYGYTF	TGCGCCAGCAGCTTTATTATCGGGACAGAAGACTATGGCTACACCTTC
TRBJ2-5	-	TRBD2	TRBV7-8	CASSLNQRGGRETQYF	TGTGCCAGCAGCTTAAATCAGCGGGGGGGCCGAGAGACCCAGTACTTC
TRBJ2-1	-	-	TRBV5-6	CASSTAWGDSSYNEQFF	TGTGCCAGCAGTACGGCCTGGGGGGACAGCTCCTACAATGAGCAGTTCTTC
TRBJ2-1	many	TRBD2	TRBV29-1	CSVSWTSAYNEQFF	TGCAGCGTTTCTTGGACTAGCGCCTACAATGAGCAGTTCTTC
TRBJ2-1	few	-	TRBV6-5	CASRQRGEQFF	TGTGCCAGCAGGCAACGAGGCGAGCAGTTCTTC
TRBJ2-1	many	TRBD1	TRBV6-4	CASSAGQGGFGQFF	TGTGCCAGCAGTGCAGGACAGGGGGGATTCGGGCAGTTCTTC
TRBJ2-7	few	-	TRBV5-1	CASSVLMGSYEQYF	TGCGCCAGCAGCGTTTTGATGGGTTCCTACGAGCAGTACTTC
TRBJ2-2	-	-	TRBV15	CATSRVAGINTGELFF	TGTGCCACCAGCAGAGTCGCAGGGATAAACACCGGGGAGCTGTTTTTT
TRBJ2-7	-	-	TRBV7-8	CASSQPTGHALYEQYF	TGTGCCAGCAGCCAACCCACGGGACACGCTTTATACGAGCAGTACTTC
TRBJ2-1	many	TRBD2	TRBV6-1	CASSPRPGLAGGGFF	TGTGCCAGCAGTCCCAGACCGGGACTAGCGGGAGGGGGGTTCTTC
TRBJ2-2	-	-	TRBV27	CASRGGGGGELFF	TGTGCCAGCAGGGGGGGCGGGGGCGGGGAGCTGTTTTTT
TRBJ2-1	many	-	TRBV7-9	CASRDLGNEQFF	TGTGCCAGCAGAGATCTGGGGAATGAGCAGTTCTTC
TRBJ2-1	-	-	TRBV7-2	CASSFAPQGEQFF	TGTGCCAGCAGCTTCGCCCCCCAGGGTGAGCAGTTCTTC
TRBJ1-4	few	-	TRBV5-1	CASSLGGYNEKLFF	TGCGCCAGCAGCTTGGGGGGCTATAATGAAAAACTGTTTTTT
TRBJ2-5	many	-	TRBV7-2	CASSLVTKETQYF	TGTGCCAGCAGCTTAGTTACCAAAGAGACCCAGTACTTC
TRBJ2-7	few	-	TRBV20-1	CSARESPRAYSYEQYF	TGCAGTGCTAGAGAGAGCCCCCGGGCCTACTCCTACGAGCAGTACTTC
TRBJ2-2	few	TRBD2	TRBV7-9	CASSALAGAVNTGELFF	TGTGCCAGCAGCGCACTAGCGGGGGCCGTCAACACCGGGGAGCTGTTTTTT
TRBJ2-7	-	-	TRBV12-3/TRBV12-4	CASTGVRDEQYF	TGTGCCAGCACGGGGGTCCGGGACGAGCAGTACTTC
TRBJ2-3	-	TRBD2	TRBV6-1	CAVSGMGTDTQYF	TGTGCGGTTAGCGGGATGGGCACAGATACGCAGTATTTT
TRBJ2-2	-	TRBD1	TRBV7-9	CASSLGTGDTGELFF	TGTGCCAGCAGCTTGGGGACAGGGGACACCGGGGAGCTGTTTTTT
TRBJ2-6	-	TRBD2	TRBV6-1	CASRSAGGPGANVLTF	TGTGCCAGCAGGTCGGCGGGGGGGCCTGGGGCCAACGTCCTGACTTTC
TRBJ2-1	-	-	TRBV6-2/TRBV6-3	CASSWLTGTPSNNEQFF	TGTGCCAGCAGCTGGTTAACCGGGACTCCATCCAACAATGAGCAGTTCTTC
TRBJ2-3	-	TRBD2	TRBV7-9	CASSLPAGGPHF	TGTGCCAGCAGCTTACCAGCGGGGGGGCCTCATTTT
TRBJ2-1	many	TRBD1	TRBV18	CASSPGQGTYNEQFF	TGTGCCAGCTCACCGGGACAGGGGACCTACAATGAGCAGTTCTTC
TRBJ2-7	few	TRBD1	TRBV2	CASTRFPGQGSYEQYF	TGTGCCAGCACTCGATTCCCGGGACAGGGCTCCTACGAGCAGTACTTC
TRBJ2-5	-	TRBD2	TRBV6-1	CASRGTSGRETQYF	TGTGCCAGCAGAGGGACTAGCGGGCGGGAGACCCAGTACTTC
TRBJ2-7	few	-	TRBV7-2	CASSFSRSYEQYF	TGTGCCAGCAGCTTTTCCAGGTCCTACGAGCAGTACTTC
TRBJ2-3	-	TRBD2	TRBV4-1	CASSLRLAGVTDTQYF	TGCGCCAGCAGCCTACGACTAGCGGGGGTCACAGATACGCAGTATTTT
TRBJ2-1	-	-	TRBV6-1	CASSAHLISEQFF	TGTGCCAGCAGTGCGCACCTTATTAGTGAGCAGTTCTTC
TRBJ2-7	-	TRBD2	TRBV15	CATGRARGAGYEQYF	TGTGCCACCGGCAGGGCGCGGGGGGCTGGTTACGAGCAGTACTTC
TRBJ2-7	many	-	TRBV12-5	CASVTRREGAIHEQYF	TGTGCTAGTGTCACCCGGAGGGAGGGGGCTATCCACGAGCAGTACTTC
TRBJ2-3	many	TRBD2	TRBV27	CASSLYGSGGLTDTQYF	TGTGCCAGCAGTTTATATGGTAGCGGGGGCCTCACAGATACGCAGTATTTT
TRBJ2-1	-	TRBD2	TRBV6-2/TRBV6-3	CASSYSYSGSSLQDEQFF	TGTGCCAGCAGTTACTCGTATAGCGGGAGTTCTCTCCAGGATGAGCAGTTCTTC
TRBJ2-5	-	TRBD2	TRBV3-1	CASSQGVGLAGVETQYF	TGTGCCAGCAGCCAAGGGGTTGGACTAGCGGGAGTGGAGACCCAGTACTTC
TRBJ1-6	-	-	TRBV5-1	CASSLAAGNNSPLHF	TGCGCCAGCAGCCTGGCGGCCGGGAATAATTCACCCCTCCACTTT
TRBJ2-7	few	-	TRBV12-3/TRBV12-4	CASSFGLAGYEQYF	TGTGCCAGCAGTTTTGGGCTAGCCGGATACGAGCAGTACTTC
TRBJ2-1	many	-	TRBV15	CATSSRDFFGHNEQLF	TGTGCCACCAGCAGCCGGGACTTCTTCGGGCACAATGAGCAGCTCTTC
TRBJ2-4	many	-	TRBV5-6	CASSLKPRDKRNIQYF	TGTGCCAGCAGCTTAAAACCCCGGGACAAGCGGAACATTCAGTACTTC
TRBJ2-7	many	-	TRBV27	CASSSGTESHEQYF	TGTGCCAGCAGTTCGGGGACGGAAAGCCACGAGCAGTACTTC
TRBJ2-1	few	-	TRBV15	CATSSATNNEQFF	TGTGCCACCAGCAGTGCTACCAACAATGAGCAGTTCTTC
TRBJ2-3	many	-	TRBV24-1	CATSDLTGNTDTQYF	TGTGCCACCAGTGATTTGACAGGGAACACAGATACGCAGTATTTT
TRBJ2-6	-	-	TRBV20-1	CSAWVIRHSGANVLTF	TGCAGTGCCTGGGTAATACGGCACTCTGGGGCCAACGTCCTGACTTTC